This TCR beta chain originates from a study of cytomegalovirus exposure and HLA in healthy donors. Whole-study results and caveats: Specific recognition of CMV antigens was confirmed in vitro for a few chains (all CMV-associated). High specificity and sensitivity for cytomegalovirus status were reported for the classifier.

This clone appeared a single time. Its antigen remains unidentified. PCR employed 60 Vbeta and 13 Jbeta primers. TCRdb's table, derived via immunoSEQ multiplex PCR, lists solely in-frame clones and lacks some. This table has 250,000 to 350,000 clones, around 86% appearing once. V gave up 0 bases and J gave up 2 bases, with 8 bases separating them. Germline V gene lookup returns CDR1 SGHAT and CDR2 FQNNGV. CDR3 length: 15 amino acids. Sequencing was done on a sample of PBMCs. The TCR sequence derives from a man aged 40-55 years in good health and CMV-seropositive. The chain recombines TRBV11-2 with TRBJ1-5; no firm D call. Here the CDR3 DNA reads TGTGCCAGCAGCTTAGATGTGAGTGGCAATCAGCCCCAGCATTTT. Translated, it gives CASSLDVSGNQPQHF.